One sample yielded the 15 T cell receptor beta chains listed below, sequenced in a study of blood T cell repertoires in COVID-19. Only in-frame clones appear in the TCRdb table, and some are missing; sequencing was by immunoSEQ multiplex PCR. The table has 90,000 or so clones, around 87% seen once. Material for sequencing was peripheral blood. All receptors come from a human donor in a cohort sampled during active COVID-19.

V and J are TRBV21-1 and TRBJ2-2; the D call in the table, TRBD2, was not verified against the DNA. TRBV21-1 is marked as a pseudogene. The length of the CDR3 is 10 residues. The CDR3 nucleotides read TGTGCCCGCAATAAAGGGGAGCTGTTTTTT. This gives the protein CARNKGELFF.

The CDR3 sequence: CATSNPNTEAFF. The DNA of the CDR3 is TGTGCCACCTCAAATCCGAACACTGAAGCTTTCTTT. The J gene is TRBJ1-1, the V gene TRBV15; D gene uncertain. Germline CDR1 and CDR2: LNHNV and YYDKDF (reference sequence). The V gene lost 8 bases and the J gene lost 1 base, with 8 bases spanning the gap. CDR3 length: 12 residues.

The genes are TRBV10-1 and TRBJ2-3, with 7 bases matching TRBD1. V was pared by 3 bases and J by 6 bases, with 9 bases of the junction left unmatched. The CDR3 runs to 15 residues. Germline CDR1 WNHNN, CDR2 SYGVQD (reference sequence). The CDR3 spells CASSDRGQRADTQYF. The CDR3 nucleotides read TGCGCCAGCAGTGACAGGGGACAGCGCGCGGATACGCAGTATTTT.

The chain carries TRBV6-2 or TRBV6-3 and TRBJ1-5; 10 nucleotides match TRBD1. The CDR3 has 16 residues. Germline V CDR1 and CDR2: MNHEY, SVGEGT. V lost 5 bases, J lost 0 bases, and 4 bases stayed unmatched. CDR3 sequence: CASSGRDRGSNQPQHF. The CDR3 DNA follows: TGTGCCAGCAGTGGCAGGGACAGGGGTAGCAATCAGCCCCAGCATTTT.

This sequence joins TRBV7-3 and TRBJ1-3, with 10 bases lining up with TRBD1. The J segment lost 5 bases and the V segment lost 1 base, leaving 5 bases of the junction unmatched. The CDR3 is made up of 16 amino acids. Germline CDR1 and CDR2: SGHTA and FQGTGA. The CDR3 loop is CASSLNPTGGRNTIYF. CDR3 sequence (DNA): TGTGCCAGCAGCTTAAACCCGACAGGGGGCAGAAACACCATATATTTT.

The V gene is TRBV6-5, the J gene TRBJ1-1, with 7 bases matching TRBD1. J was trimmed by 1 base and V by 6 bases; bases with no gene match: 5. Germline V gene sequence: CDR1 MNHEY, CDR2 SVGAGI. The CDR3 runs 14 residues. CDR3 residues: CASRETGSNTEAFF. CDR3 DNA: TGTGCCAGCAGAGAGACAGGGTCGAACACTGAAGCTTTCTTT.

The V gene is TRBV9, the J gene TRBJ1-2, with TRBD1 identical over 8 bases. J was trimmed by 2 bases and V by 3 bases; bases with no gene match: 3. The CDR3 runs to 14 residues. Germline CDR1 and CDR2: SGDLS and YYNGEE. The CDR3 protein is CASSATGGNYGYTF. As DNA, the CDR3 is TGTGCCAGCAGCGCAACAGGGGGAAACTATGGCTACACCTTC. The full variable domain, rest sourced from reference TRBV9 and TRBJ1-2, is DSGVTQTPKHLITATGQRVTLRCSPRSGDLSVYWYQQSLDQGLQFLIQYYNGEERAKGNILERFSAQQFPDLHSELNLSSLELGDSALYFCASSATGGNYGYTFGSGTRLTVV.

V gene TRBV28 combines with J gene TRBJ2-7, with D possibly being TRBD1 (5 bases). Trimming removed 1 base at V and 4 bases at J, with 5 bases between. Germline V gives CDR1 MDHEN, CDR2 SYDVKM. The CDR3 is 12 amino acids. The DNA of the CDR3 is TGTGCCAGCAGTTTATCAGGGTACGAGCAGTACTTC. Amino acids: CASSLSGYEQYF.

The rearrangement joins TRBV30 to TRBJ2-5; no reliable D call. This CDR3 has 12 residues. Germline lookup yields CDR1 GTSNPN and CDR2 SVGIG (reference sequence). Trimming removed 0 bases at V and 10 bases at J, with 12 bases between. The CDR3 DNA reads TGTGCCTGGAGTGTACAAAGAACGGGCCAGTACTTC. Residues: CAWSVQRTGQYF.

This clone was observed a few times. This chain connects TRBV3-1 (or the pseudogene TRBV3-2) to TRBJ1-1; TRBD1 matches 9 bases. The length of the CDR3 is 13 residues. The V and J ends lost 4 bases and 9 bases, in that order; junction bases with no gene match: 6. Per the germline V gene, CDR1 is LGHDT and CDR2 is YNNKEL (reference sequence). Here the CDR3 reads CASSLGQGLKAFF. CDR3 nucleotide sequence: TGTGCCAGCAGCCTGGGACAGGGTTTAAAAGCTTTCTTT.

The rearrangement joins TRBV2 to TRBJ2-4; possible D gene TRBD1, 5 bases. The CDR3 covers 15 residues. V was trimmed by 7 bases and J by 2 bases, leaving 15 bases between them. Germline V gene data show CDR1 as SNHLY and CDR2 as FYNNEI. CDR3 in DNA: TGTGCCAGCACGACCACCAGGGTTACCAAAAACATTCAGTACTTC. Its protein is CASTTTRVTKNIQYF. The variable domain in full, completed from reference TRBV2 and TRBJ2-4, reads EPEVTQTPSHQVTQMGQEVILRCVPISNHLYFYWYRQILGQKVEFLVSFYNNEISEKSEIFDDQFSVERPDGSNFTLKIRSTKLEDSAMYFCASTTTRVTKNIQYFGAGTRLSVL.

J is TRBJ2-7 and V is TRBV7-6; the D gene is possibly TRBD1 (6 bases). In germline, CDR1 is SGHVS, CDR2 FNYEAQ. Trimming stripped 0 bases from V and 3 bases from J, with 15 bases between. CDR3 length: 16 residues. The CDR3 DNA is TGTGCCAGCAGCTTAGCGTTTGGGGGCCCACTCTACGAGCAGTACTTC. Translation: CASSLAFGGPLYEQYF.

This clone was picked up one time. The chain couples TRBV7-8 to TRBJ1-4, with D perhaps TRBD1 (5 bases). Trimming removed 4 bases at V and 4 bases at J, with 7 bases between. CDR1 and CDR2 from the germline V gene are SGHVS and FQNEAQ. The CDR3 extends over 13 amino acids. In DNA form, the CDR3 reads TGTGCCAGCAGCTACAGGCTTAATGAAAAACTGTTTTTT. Translating it yields CASSYRLNEKLFF. The full variable domain, rest sourced from reference TRBV7-8 and TRBJ1-4, is GAGVSQSPRYKVAKRGQDVALRCDPISGHVSLFWYQQALGQGPEFLTYFQNEAQLDKSGLPSDRFFAERPEGSVSTLKIQRTQQEDSAVYLCASSYRLNEKLFFGSGTQLSVL.

The V gene is TRBV19, the J gene TRBJ1-5; TRBD1 matches at 9 bases. With 5 bases clipped from V and 0 bases from J, the junction kept 11 bases outside the gene matches. The germline V gene encodes CDR1 LNHDA and CDR2 SQIVND (reference sequence). The CDR3 length is 18 residues. The CDR3 sequence is CASSVPGQGSYSNQPQHF. The CDR3 DNA reads TGTGCCAGTAGTGTACCGGGACAGGGCTCTTATAGCAATCAGCCCCAGCATTTT.

The sample holds a few counts of this clone. The chain is built from TRBV24-1 and TRBJ1-5; 8 bases map to TRBD1. The CDR3 runs to 15 residues. Germline values: CDR1 KGHDR, CDR2 SFDVKD. Trimming removed 4 bases from V and 7 bases from J; junction bases left unmatched: 8. The CDR3 region has the DNA TGTGCCACCAGTGACCCCGGACAGGGCGACCAGCCCCAGCATTTT. Its protein product is CATSDPGQGDQPQHF.